The 7 T cell receptor beta chains in this list originate from one sample, sequenced in a study of T cell responses to AZD1222 COVID-19 vaccine. Only in-frame clones appear in the TCRdb table, and some are missing; sequencing was by immunoSEQ multiplex PCR. The sample records 55,000 to 80,000 clones, around 89% being singletons. The material was peripheral blood, obtained 28 days after the second AZD1222 dose. The receptors originated from an adult who received the AZD1222 COVID-19 vaccine.

This clone turned up a few times. The rearrangement joins TRBV7-2 to TRBJ2-7, with TRBD2 identical over 14 bases. This CDR3 spans 19 amino acids. V was pared by 5 bases and J by 3 bases, with 15 bases of the junction left unmatched. Germline values: CDR1 SGHTA, CDR2 FQGNSA. The CDR3 region is CASSTRISGTSGSDYEQYF. The CDR3 DNA follows: TGTGCCAGCAGCACCAGGATTAGCGGGACTAGCGGGAGCGACTACGAGCAGTACTTC.

The chain has TRBV19 and TRBJ1-1; weak D call: TRBD1 (5 bases). This CDR3 contains 14 residues. CDR1 is LNHDA and CDR2 is SQIVND in the germline V gene (reference sequence). The DNA of the CDR3 is TGTGCGACTTTGCCCAGGGCGCGGGCCACTGAAGCTTTCTTT. As protein: CATLPRARATEAFF.

V is TRBV5-1 and J is TRBJ2-3; 10 nucleotides line up with TRBD2. Germline V gene lookup returns CDR1 SGHRS and CDR2 YFSETQ. The length of the CDR3 is 15 residues. V shed 1 base, J shed 3 bases, and the junction held 2 bases outside the gene matches. The CDR3 DNA sequence: TGCGCCAGCAGCTTGACTAGCGGGACAACAGATACGCAGTATTTT. Protein: CASSLTSGTTDTQYF. Full variable domain (missing parts from reference TRBV5-1 and TRBJ2-3): KAGVTQTPRYLIKTRGQQVTLSCSPISGHRSVSWYQQTPGQGLQFLFEYFSETQRNKGNFPGRFSGRQFSNSRSEMNVSTLELGDSALYLCASSLTSGTTDTQYFGPGTRLTVL.

CDR3 bases: TGTGCCAGCAGCGTCCATTGGGACGGGCGGGAGCAGTACTTC. Its protein product is CASSVHWDGREQYF. The chain combines TRBV9 with TRBJ2-7; D is perhaps TRBD1 or TRBD2 (5 bases each). The CDR3 runs 14 residues. V lost 2 bases to trimming and J lost 7 bases, with 16 bases between them. Germline lookup yields CDR1 SGDLS and CDR2 YYNGEE.

A single count supports this clone. The genes are TRBV7-2 and TRBJ2-7; D is unclear. There are 12 residues in the CDR3. The V and J ends lost 3 bases and 3 bases respectively, with 6 bases between them. The germline CDR1 and CDR2 sequences are SGHTA and FQGNSA. The CDR3 reads CASSFAVYEQYF. Here the CDR3 DNA reads TGTGCCAGCAGCTTCGCGGTCTACGAGCAGTACTTC. The whole variable domain, filled in from reference TRBV7-2 and TRBJ2-7, reads GAGVSQSPSNKVTEKGKDVELRCDPISGHTALYWYRQSLGQGLEFLIYFQGNSAPDKSGLPSDRFSAERTGGSVSTLTIQRTQQEDSAVYLCASSFAVYEQYFGPGTRLTVT.

The chain is built from TRBV6-5 and TRBJ2-5; D is unresolved. The germline V gene encodes CDR1 MNHEY and CDR2 SVGAGI. The CDR3 totals 12 residues. Trimming removed 7 bases at V and 5 bases at J, with 11 bases between. DNA for the CDR3: TGTGCCAGCAACATTGCGCGGGAGACCCAGTACTTC. The encoded protein is CASNIARETQYF.

The chain couples TRBV9 to TRBJ2-3; the D is unclear. Germline values: CDR1 SGDLS, CDR2 YYNGEE. The CDR3 has 14 amino acids. Trimming cost V 4 bases and J 1 base, with 10 bases left between them. The CDR3 region is CASSLSKGTDTQYF. The CDR3 DNA sequence: TGTGCCAGCAGCCTCTCGAAGGGCACAGATACGCAGTATTTT.